This TCR beta chain is from a study of T cells in Graves' hyperthyroidism and ophthalmopathy (dated by TCRdb to the late 2010s). Some background on the complete study: Peripheral blood was sampled at the time of initial diagnosis, prior to any treatment. To identify TCR V-J signatures that set the groups apart, the researchers used a discovery cohort of about a hundred patients, made up of about 44 with Graves' ophthalmopathy and 57 with stable Graves' hyperthyroidism. An independent validation cohort of around 19 hyperthyroidism patients and approximately 16 patients who later progressed to ophthalmopathy tested prospective prediction of ophthalmopathy. The 90 to 100 discovery patients were randomly divided into training and test sets at a 7:3 ratio. Thyroid tissue and blood T-cell repertoires from over 5 Graves' hyperthyroidism patients were also compared in the study. After sampling, hyperthyroidism patients received methimazole starting at 30 mg daily, and ophthalmopathy patients received high-dose intravenous methylprednisolone. The paper reports TCR Vbeta CDR3 sequencing of approximately 130 peripheral blood samples: around 45 ophthalmopathy, fewer than 85 hyperthyroidism and around 17 progressor patients.

CDR1 and CDR2, per the germline V gene, are SNHLY and FYNNEI. From the cysteine up to the phenylalanine, the CDR3 has a length of 12 residues. Only CDR3 DNA remains: 36 bases, in frame from the first base. A distance of 10 bases separates the germline ends of V and J, which lose 3 bases and 7 bases respectively. For this clonotype: The specificity of this receptor is unknown. No much larger clone is present one base from it, and per-base qualities are unavailable.

Study-level results and caveats: Blood samples also contained most of the expanded thyroid clonotypes (frequency above 0.001), which suggests that blood repertoires may reflect thyroid immune responses. A model built on a 13 V-J signature distinguished ophthalmopathy from stable hyperthyroidism, reaching 87.88% sensitivity and under 84% specificity in cross-validation and 80%/75% in testing. No statistical method was used to set the sample size in advance, and investigators knew the group allocation. In validation, the model predicted progression to ophthalmopathy a median of 6.5 months before onset, with roughly 70% sensitivity and almost 75% specificity.

Ophthalmopathy patients had moderately to severely active disease, Clinical Activity Score of at least 3, NOSPECS grade of at least 4, and duration under 3 months. The study excluded patients with uncontrolled infections, other autoimmune diseases, pregnancy or lactation. Diagnoses relied on clinical symptoms, serum thyroxine and TRAb, thyroid ultrasound and orbital computed tomography. PBMCs were separated from under 12 ml of fresh peripheral blood using Ficoll-Paque density gradient centrifugation. Total RNA was extracted using Trizol reagent, and RNA quality was assessed on an Agilent 2100 Bioanalyzer. The TCR beta CDR3 regions were amplified from the RNA transcripts. The TCR CDR3 was subjected to a first round of RT-PCR using the HTBI primer set and the Qiagen OneStep RT-PCR kit. A second multiplex PCR round built the libraries, followed by size selection and purification. Libraries were sequenced paired-end with 100 bp reads on an Illumina HiSeq2000. In the original analysis: SOAPnuke was used to process the raw data, throwing out any read that contained adapters or uncalled bases, had a mean Phred below 15, or lacked an exact constant-primer or identifier match. COPE v1.2.5 was used to merge the high-quality paired reads, and each unique nucleotide sequence was defined as a clonotype. MiTCR v1.1 was used to align the clonotypes against IMGT TRBV, TRBD and TRBJ reference segments. The analysis included only V-J combinations with a frequency above 0.0001, which together covered roughly 99% of the repertoires. A TCS score was defined as the ratio between F50 (clonal expansion) and ExV (chaos), using BLOSUM62-based TCRdist between CDR3 peptides within each V-J. Welch's t-statistics and random forest reduced 514 V-J features to roughly 13, which were used in a naive Bayes classifier (R e1071). The public reads were quality trimmed at Q25 with fastp and then assembled into clones with MiXCR by TCRdb, keeping productive beta chains. Each CDR3 protein gets just one entry, which takes the most common genes and DNA from the rows behind it. The V and J calls follow TCRdb's processing rather than the paper's. This sample holds more than 450,000 distinct CDR3 sequences; 15% to 20% were observed only once. About 45% of the sample belongs to the ten largest clones.

The sequence was obtained from a middle-aged man with Graves' ophthalmopathy. Here the chain combines TRBV2 and TRBJ2-7; the D call is possibly TRBD1 or TRBD2, each sharing 6 bases. The sample taken for sequencing was blood. The CDR3 reads CASSDRGREQYF. The bases read TGTGCCAGCAGTGATCGGGGGCGGGAGCAGTACTTC. Beyond the CDR3, the reference TRBV2 and TRBJ2-7 genes provide the residues; the full variable domain reads: EPEVTQTPSHQVTQMGQEVILRCVPISNHLYFYWYRQILGQKVEFLVSFYNNEISEKSEIFDDQFSVERPDGSNFTLKIRSTKLEDSAMYFCASSDRGREQYFGPGTRLTVT.